This T cell receptor beta chain is drawn from a study of technical replicates of blood from several donors (dated by TCRdb to about 2017). Library preparation employed the immunoSEQ multiplex PCR assay. What TCRdb holds here is the immuneACCESS table cut down to in-frame rearrangements. Part of the clones is not present; checked against another copy, under half of the missing clones reflect an unresolved V gene, and the others are unexplained. In this sample the table shows some 49,000 clones, 90% to 95% of which occur a single time. In total, the top ten clones hold about 3.8% of the sample. Concerning this clone itself: Its target antigen remains unknown. Base quality data are lacking; no much larger clone is found one base away.

Inclusive of the bounding cysteine and phenylalanine, the CDR3 is 14 residues long. The DNA shown is the 42-base CDR3, in frame from base 1. The chain is assembled from TRBV1 and TRBJ1-1. TRBV1 corresponds to a pseudogene. This receptor was obtained from a human donor in good health. Some clones in this sample may be carry-over from other donors' samples. The source material was PBMCs. CDR3 region: CTSSHPKRGTEAFF. DNA sequence: TGCACCAGCAGCCACCCGAAGCGTGGCACTGAAGCTTTCTTT.